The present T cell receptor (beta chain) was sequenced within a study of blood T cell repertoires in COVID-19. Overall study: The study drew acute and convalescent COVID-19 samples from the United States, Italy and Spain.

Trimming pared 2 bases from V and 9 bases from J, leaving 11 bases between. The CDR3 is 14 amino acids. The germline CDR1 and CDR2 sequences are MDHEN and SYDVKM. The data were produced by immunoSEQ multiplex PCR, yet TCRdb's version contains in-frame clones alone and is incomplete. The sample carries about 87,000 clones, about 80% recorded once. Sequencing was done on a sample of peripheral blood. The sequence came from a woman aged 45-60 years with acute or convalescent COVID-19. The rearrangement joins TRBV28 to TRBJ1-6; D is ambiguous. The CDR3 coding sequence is TGTGCCAGCAGTTTAACACATCTTCTTTCACCCCTCCACTTT. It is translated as CASSLTHLLSPLHF.